This entry lists 24 T cell receptor beta chains sequenced from one sample in a study of shared clonotypes between healthy human individuals (dated by TCRdb to between 2020 and 2021). CD8 naive samples consisted of CD45RO-negative cells that were positively selected for CCR7, yielding a CD45RA+CCR7+ population without TemRA cells. The library was generated by the immunoSEQ multiplex PCR assay. Sourced from immuneACCESS, this table was stored by TCRdb with only in-frame sequences that have V and J called. A share of the clones is absent; for the studies checked, an unresolved V gene accounts for under half, and the remainder has no known explanation. This sample has about 820,000 clones in its table, and more than 85% of those were observed once. Of the sample, less than 25% falls within the top ten clones. Sequenced: naive CD8+ T cells sorted from blood. This sample's cell subset or site label indicates: CD45RA+CCR7+. These receptor sequences come from a young man in good health.

V and J are TRBV19 and TRBJ2-1, with 9 bases matching TRBD2. The CDR3 is 15 amino acids. Trimming at V came to 5 bases and at J to 4 bases, leaving 6 bases not matched to a gene. CDR1 is LNHDA, CDR2 SQIVND, per germline (reference sequence). CDR3 sequence reads: CASSVTSGTYNEQFF. The CDR3 nucleotides read TGTGCCAGTAGTGTGACTAGCGGCACATACAATGAGCAGTTCTTC. The complete variable domain, with remaining parts taken from reference TRBV19 and TRBJ2-1, reads DGGITQSPKYLFRKEGQNVTLSCEQNLNHDAMYWYRQDPGQGLRLIYYSQIVNDFQKGDIAEGYSVSREKKESFPLTVTSAQKNPTAFYLCASSVTSGTYNEQFFGPGTRLTVL.

This clone was picked up one time. The chain joins TRBV30 to TRBJ1-1, with D possibly matching TRBD1 (5 bases). The ends were cut back, 5 bases at V and 6 bases at J, with 13 bases in the middle. The CDR3 runs to 12 residues. Germline V lookup: CDR1 GTSNPN, CDR2 SVGIG (reference sequence). Here the CDR3 DNA reads TGTGCCTGGGGGGACCCGGTCCCTGAAGCTTTCTTT. This codes for CAWGDPVPEAFF.

This chain links TRBV4-2 with TRBJ2-7; D assignment may be TRBD1 or TRBD2 (5 bases each). CDR1 and CDR2 from the germline V gene are LGHNA and YNFKEQ. The ends were cut back, 4 bases at V and 7 bases at J, with 17 bases in the middle. This CDR3 comprises 14 residues. The CDR3: CASSPGPGVDEQYF. Here the CDR3 DNA reads TGTGCCAGCAGCCCGGGACCTGGGGTAGATGAGCAGTACTTC.

V gene TRBV9 combines with J gene TRBJ2-3; 9 bases fit TRBD1. This CDR3 has 15 amino acids. V lost 3 bases and J lost 11; bases outside the gene matches: 13. Germline V gene sequence: CDR1 SGDLS, CDR2 YYNGEE. CDR3 sequence: CASSAGTGLQLEQYF. CDR3 nucleotide sequence: TGTGCCAGCAGCGCCGGGACAGGGCTTCAGCTCGAGCAGTATTTT. Full variable domain (outside the CDR3, taken from reference TRBV9 and TRBJ2-3): DSGVTQTPKHLITATGQRVTLRCSPRSGDLSVYWYQQSLDQGLQFLIQYYNGEERAKGNILERFSAQQFPDLHSELNLSSLELGDSALYFCASSAGTGLQLEQYFGPGTRLTVL.

The gene calls are TRBV18 and TRBJ1-2; D perhaps matches TRBD1 (6 bases). The V gene's germline CDR1 is KGHSH and CDR2 LQKENI. Trimming took off 6 bases at V and 0 bases at J, with 14 bases between the two ends. This CDR3 is built from 15 residues. CDR3 nucleotide sequence: TGTGCCAGCTCCGTCGGGACACAACCTAACTATGGCTACACCTTC. Translating it yields CASSVGTQPNYGYTF. The full variable domain, with the rest looked up from reference TRBV18 and TRBJ1-2, is NAGVMQNPRHLVRRRGQEARLRCSPMKGHSHVYWYRQLPEEGLKFMVYLQKENIIDESGMPKERFSAEFPKEGPSILRIQQVVRGDSAAYFCASSVGTQPNYGYTFGSGTRLTVV.

This clone was seen once. The gene calls are TRBV30 and TRBJ1-2; D not resolved. The CDR3 runs 13 residues. Trimming stripped 1 base from V and 3 bases from J, with 9 bases between. The germline gives CDR1 GTSNPN, CDR2 SVGIG (reference sequence). The CDR3 loop reads CAWSAREYYGYTF. The CDR3 nucleotides are TGTGCCTGGAGTGCCCGGGAATACTATGGCTACACCTTC.

The rearrangement joins TRBV5-5 to TRBJ2-5, with unresolved D. V lost 4 bases and J lost 5, with 9 bases in between. The CDR3 is 12 amino acids. CDR1 is SGHKS and CDR2 is YYEKEE in the germline V gene (reference sequence). The CDR3 nucleotides read TGTGCCAGCAGCCAGAGTTGGGAGACCCAGTACTTC. Translating it yields CASSQSWETQYF. Based on the CDR3 plus reference TRBV5-5 and TRBJ2-5, the full variable domain is DAGVTQSPTHLIKTRGQQVTLRCSPISGHKSVSWYQQVLGQGPQFIFQYYEKEERGRGNFPDRFSARQFPNYSSELNVNALLLGDSALYLCASSQSWETQYFGPGTRLLVL.

The DNA of the CDR3 is TGTGCCAGTAGTATGCCTCGGGGACTAGCTTATACCGGGGAGCTGTTTTTT. This sequence encodes CASSMPRGLAYTGELFF. V usage is TRBV19 and J usage is TRBJ2-2; 9 bases are a match to TRBD2. The CDR3 is 17 amino acids. The V and J ends lost 3 bases and 5 bases, in that order; junction bases with no gene match: 10. Germline CDR1 LNHDA, CDR2 SQIVND (reference sequence). The full variable domain, its missing parts supplied by reference TRBV19 and TRBJ2-2, is DGGITQSPKYLFRKEGQNVTLSCEQNLNHDAMYWYRQDPGQGLRLIYYSQIVNDFQKGDIAEGYSVSREKKESFPLTVTSAQKNPTAFYLCASSMPRGLAYTGELFFGEGSRLTVL.

The chain employs TRBV5-6 and TRBJ2-1, with 7 bases lining up with TRBD2. Germline V gene sequence: CDR1 SGHDT, CDR2 YYEEEE. Trimming took 1 base from V and 7 from J; bases not matched to a gene: 11. CDR3 length: 16 amino acids. The CDR3 protein is CASSLKKRDPWNEQFF. The DNA of the CDR3 is TGTGCCAGCAGCTTGAAAAAGCGGGACCCTTGGAATGAGCAGTTCTTC.

The J gene is TRBJ2-7, the V gene TRBV7-2; maybe TRBD1 (5 bases). The CDR3 sequence is 13 residues long. Per germline, CDR1 SGHTA and CDR2 FQGNSA. Trimming shortened V by 4 bases and J by 1 base, and 8 bases separated the two germline ends. The DNA of the CDR3 is TGTGCCAGCAGCTCAAGGGGTTCCTACGAGCAGTACTTC. It codes for CASSSRGSYEQYF. Complete variable domain (other parts from reference TRBV7-2 and TRBJ2-7): GAGVSQSPSNKVTEKGKDVELRCDPISGHTALYWYRQSLGQGLEFLIYFQGNSAPDKSGLPSDRFSAERTGGSVSTLTIQRTQQEDSAVYLCASSSRGSYEQYFGPGTRLTVT.

A note on this clone: Other DNA variants within this sample encode the same CDR3. The J gene is TRBJ2-6, the V gene TRBV27; no firm D call. Germline CDR1 is MNHEY and CDR2 is SMNVEV (reference sequence). The CDR3 has 13 residues. The V and J ends lost 5 bases and 6 bases respectively, with 8 bases between them. The CDR3 here is CASSPLPANVLTF. CDR3 bases: TGTGCCAGCAGTCCCCTGCCGGCCAACGTCCTGACTTTC.

The V gene is TRBV27, the J gene TRBJ2-1; possible D gene TRBD2, 5 bases. The germline V gene has CDR1 MNHEY and CDR2 SMNVEV (reference sequence). CDR3 length equals 13 residues. The V gene lost 2 bases and the J gene lost 6 bases, with 8 bases spanning the gap. The CDR3 is CASSLASRNEQFF. Here the CDR3 DNA reads TGTGCCAGCAGTTTAGCTAGCCGCAATGAGCAGTTCTTC.

The chain has TRBV27 and TRBJ1-1, with 9 bases lining up with TRBD1. This CDR3 spans 16 amino acids. Germline CDR1 reads MNHEY; CDR2 reads SMNVEV (reference sequence). The junction had 8 bases not matched to a gene; V was cut back by 2 bases and J by 4 bases. The CDR3 DNA reads as TGTGCCAGCAGTTTACTGATTGACAGGGGGTCCACTGAAGCTTTCTTT. Its protein product is CASSLLIDRGSTEAFF.

This rearrangement joins TRBV6-5 to TRBJ2-1; 8 bases are shared with TRBD2. V was pared by 6 bases and J by 0 bases, with 1 base of the junction left unmatched. The CDR3 length is 14 residues. Germline-derived CDR1 and CDR2 are MNHEY and SVGAGI. CDR3 protein: CASRAGVSYNEQFF. Here the CDR3 DNA reads TGTGCCAGCAGAGCGGGAGTCTCCTACAATGAGCAGTTCTTC.

The chain joins TRBV7-3 to TRBJ2-5; D remains unclear. The V gene lost 2 bases and the J gene lost 4 bases, with 14 bases spanning the gap. CDR1 and CDR2 from the germline V gene are SGHTA and FQGTGA. CDR3 length: 15 amino acids. The CDR3 sequence is CASSLGQTEGETQYF. CDR3 bases: TGTGCCAGCAGCTTAGGGCAGACTGAAGGAGAGACCCAGTACTTC. Together with reference TRBV7-3 and TRBJ2-5, the CDR3 gives the full variable domain: GAGVSQTPSNKVTEKGKYVELRCDPISGHTALYWYRQSLGQGPEFLIYFQGTGAADDSGLPNDRFFAVRPEGSVSTLKIQRTERGDSAVYLCASSLGQTEGETQYFGPGTRLLVL.

Remarks on this clone: Within the sample, other DNA sequences also encode this same CDR3. The rearrangement links TRBV10-3 to TRBJ2-7; unclear D gene. The CDR3 runs to 12 residues. From germline, CDR1 is ENHRY and CDR2 SYGVKD. V shed 3 bases and J shed 3 bases, with 6 bases lying between them. CDR3 DNA: TGTGCCATCAGTGACCGAGACTACGAGCAGTACTTC. Translated, it gives CAISDRDYEQYF.

For the CDR3, the DNA is TGTGCCATCCCGCTAGCGAGAGCGAACACCGGGGAGCTGTTTTTT. The encoded protein is CAIPLARANTGELFF. The chain uses TRBV10-3 and TRBJ2-2, with TRBD2 as a possible D gene (6 bases). With 8 bases removed from V and 0 bases from J, the gap between germline ends came to 13 bases. This CDR3 region has 15 residues. Germline values: CDR1 ENHRY, CDR2 SYGVKD.

Turning to this clone: The sample holds other DNA sequences that translate to the same CDR3. V gene TRBV7-9 combines with J gene TRBJ2-7; 8 positions agree with TRBD2. The CDR3 consists of 14 residues. Per germline, CDR1 SEHNR and CDR2 FQNEAQ (reference sequence). With V trimmed by 4 bases and J by 4 bases, 6 bases remained unmatched. CDR3 DNA: TGTGCCAGCAGCTCGCTAAGCGGGAGTTACGAGCAGTACTTC. It specifies CASSSLSGSYEQYF.

The V gene is TRBV19, the J gene TRBJ2-1, with 13 bases identical to TRBD2. V lost 2 bases and J lost 8; bases outside the gene matches: 3. This CDR3 comprises 15 residues. The germline gives CDR1 LNHDA, CDR2 SQIVND (reference sequence). The CDR3 reads CASSISLAGGDEQFF. The CDR3 nucleotides read TGTGCCAGTAGTATATCACTAGCGGGAGGGGATGAGCAGTTCTTC.

The rearrangement links TRBV5-1 to TRBJ2-1, with D tentatively TRBD2 (6 bases). The CDR3 is made up of 15 amino acids. The V end lost 0 bases, the J end lost 9 bases, and 16 bases lay between the germline ends. Germline values: CDR1 SGHRS, CDR2 YFSETQ. In nucleotides, the CDR3 is TGCGCCAGCAGCTTGGGGCGGGGCGATTGGGGTGAGCAGTTCTTC. It specifies CASSLGRGDWGEQFF.

The chain couples TRBV7-2 to TRBJ1-3; D remains ambiguous. Germline V gene lookup returns CDR1 SGHTA and CDR2 FQGNSA. Trimming shortened V by 5 bases and J by 2 bases, and 16 bases separated the two germline ends. The CDR3 covers 16 residues. CDR3 protein: CASSNLRTNPGNTIYF. In DNA, the CDR3 is TGTGCCAGCAGCAATCTCCGGACCAACCCTGGAAACACCATATATTTT.

The count of this clone is one. The gene calls are TRBV11-2 and TRBJ2-7; 9 nucleotides align to TRBD2. This CDR3 is 15 amino acids long. CDR1 SGHAT and CDR2 FQNNGV come from the germline V gene. The V gene end was trimmed by 0 bases and the J gene end by 2 bases; junction bases not matched to a gene: 2. As DNA, the CDR3 is TGTGCCAGCAGCTTAGATCCTAGCGGGGCCTACGAGCAGTACTTC. Translation gives CASSLDPSGAYEQYF.

V usage is TRBV5-6 and J usage is TRBJ2-1; TRBD2 agrees at 12 bases. Germline CDR1 is SGHDT and CDR2 is YYEEEE. The CDR3 has 18 amino acids. V lost 0 bases and J lost 2; bases outside the gene matches: 6. This CDR3 reads CASSLGLAGVRTYNEQFF. The DNA of the CDR3 is TGTGCCAGCAGCTTGGGACTAGCGGGAGTAAGGACCTACAATGAGCAGTTCTTC.

The V and J genes are TRBV27 and TRBJ2-7; D is perhaps TRBD1 or TRBD2 (5 bases each). Germline CDR1 MNHEY, CDR2 SMNVEV (reference sequence). This CDR3 spans 16 amino acids. V shed 4 bases and J shed 1 base, with 17 bases lying between them. The CDR3 DNA sequence: TGTGCCAGCAGTTCCTCGCTAGGGACCTTGTCCTACGAGCAGTACTTC. It translates to CASSSSLGTLSYEQYF.